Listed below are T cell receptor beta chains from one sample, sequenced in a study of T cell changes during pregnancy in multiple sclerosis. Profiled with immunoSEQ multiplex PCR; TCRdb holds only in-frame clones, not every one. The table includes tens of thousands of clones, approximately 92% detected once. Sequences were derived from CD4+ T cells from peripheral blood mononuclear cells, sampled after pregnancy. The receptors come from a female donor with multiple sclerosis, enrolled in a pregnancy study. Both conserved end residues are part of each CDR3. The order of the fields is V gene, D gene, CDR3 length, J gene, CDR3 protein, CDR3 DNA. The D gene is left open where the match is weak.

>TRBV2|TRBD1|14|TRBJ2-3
CASSRQGALGTQYF
TGTGCCAGCAGCAGACAGGGGGCGCTGGGTACGCAGTATTTT
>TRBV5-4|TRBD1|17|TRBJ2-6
CASSSPGQGAGANVLTF
TGTGCCAGCAGCAGCCCGGGACAGGGGGCTGGGGCCAACGTCCTGACTTTC
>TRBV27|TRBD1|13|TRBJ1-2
CASSLPTGRGYTF
TGTGCCAGCAGTTTACCGACAGGGCGTGGCTACACCTTC
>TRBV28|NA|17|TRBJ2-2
CASSFGVAAANTGELFF
TGTGCCAGCAGTTTTGGGGTAGCGGCGGCGAACACCGGGGAGCTGTTTTTT
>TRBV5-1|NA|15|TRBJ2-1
CASSIEVTPSGEQFF
TGCGCCAGCAGTATTGAGGTTACCCCTTCGGGTGAGCAGTTCTTC
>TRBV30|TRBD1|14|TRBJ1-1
CACGTAIMNTEAFF
TGTGCCTGTGGGACAGCTATAATGAACACTGAAGCTTTCTTT
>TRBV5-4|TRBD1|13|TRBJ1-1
CASSSTGTDEAFF
TGTGCCAGCAGCTCAACAGGGACAGATGAAGCTTTCTTT
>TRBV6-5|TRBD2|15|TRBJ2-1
CASKRTSGSSHEQFF
TGTGCCAGCAAAAGGACTAGCGGGAGTAGTCATGAGCAGTTCTTC
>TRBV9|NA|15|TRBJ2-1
CASSVGSGKGNEQFF
TGTGCCAGCAGCGTAGGAAGCGGAAAAGGCAATGAGCAGTTCTTC
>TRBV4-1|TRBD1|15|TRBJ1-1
CASSQMDREGTEAFF
TGCGCCAGCAGCCAAATGGACAGGGAGGGCACTGAAGCTTTCTTT
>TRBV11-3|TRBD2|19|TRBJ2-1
CASSLEEGLAGGGKNEQFF
TGTGCCAGCAGCTTAGAAGAAGGACTAGCGGGAGGAGGGAAAAATGAGCAGTTCTTC
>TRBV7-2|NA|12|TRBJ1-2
CASSLTVYGYTF
TGTGCCAGCAGCTTAACTGTATATGGCTACACCTTC
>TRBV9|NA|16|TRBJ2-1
CASSVTGGDTYNEQFF
TGTGCCAGCAGCGTTACCGGCGGGGATACCTACAATGAGCAGTTCTTC
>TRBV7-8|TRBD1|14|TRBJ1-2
CASSLGQVNYGYTF
TGTGCCAGCAGCTTGGGACAGGTGAACTATGGCTACACCTTC
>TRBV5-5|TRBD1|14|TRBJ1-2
CASSLELAGGGYTF
TGTGCCAGCAGCTTGGAGTTGGCAGGGGGAGGCTACACCTTC